Shown below are 20 T cell receptor beta chains from a single sample sequenced in a study of cytomegalovirus exposure and HLA in healthy donors. A multiplex PCR was run with 60 Vbeta primers and 13 Jbeta primers. The assay was immunoSEQ multiplex PCR, and TCRdb's table has in-frame clones only and misses some. The sample records roughly 180,000 clones, about three quarters being singletons. Material for sequencing was PBMCs. All receptors come from a female donor in good health and CMV-seronegative.

The table lists this clone with a few counts. This chain uses TRBV5-1 with TRBJ1-3; the D is unclear. CDR1 SGHRS and CDR2 YFSETQ come from the germline V gene. The ends were cut back, 4 bases at V and 4 bases at J, with 15 bases in the middle. The CDR3 loop spans 15 amino acids. In DNA, the CDR3 is TGCGCCAGCAGCCGAAGCATAGAGAACGGAAACACCATATATTTT. This encodes CASSRSIENGNTIYF.

This chain joins TRBV6-5 and TRBJ2-7; maybe TRBD1 (6 bases). This CDR3 contains 14 residues. CDR1 and CDR2 from the germline V gene are MNHEY and SVGAGI. V dropped 6 bases and J dropped 0 bases, with 12 bases sitting between them. The CDR3 bases are TGTGCCAGCAGACCTACAGGGCCCTCCTACGAGCAGTACTTC. This translates into CASRPTGPSYEQYF.

This sequence joins TRBV18 and TRBJ2-7; D is perhaps TRBD1 (7 bases). The germline CDR1 and CDR2 sequences are KGHSH and LQKENI. Trimming cost V 0 bases and J 5 bases, with 11 bases left between them. The CDR3 runs to 14 residues. The CDR3 spells CASSPPQGGHEQYF. The CDR3 coding sequence is TGTGCCAGCTCACCACCTCAGGGGGGCCACGAGCAGTACTTC.

This chain joins TRBV5-8 and TRBJ1-6; D unclear. Between the trimmed V and J ends, which lost 6 bases and 5 bases, there was a span of 6 bases. Germline values: CDR1 SGHTS, CDR2 YDEGEE. CDR3 length equals 12 residues. CDR3 sequence reads: CASNFDNSPLHF. The CDR3 DNA reads as TGTGCCAGCAACTTCGATAATTCACCCCTCCACTTT.

V gene TRBV29-1 combines with J gene TRBJ1-1; 7 bases match TRBD1. Germline trimming cut 4 bases from V and 0 bases from J; bases unmatched to any gene: 8. CDR1 SQVTM and CDR2 ANQGSEA come from the germline V gene. The CDR3 length is 15 residues. The CDR3 bases are TGCAGCGTTGGGGACAGCCATGCGATGAACACTGAAGCTTTCTTT. Translating gives CSVGDSHAMNTEAFF.

This rearrangement joins TRBV6-5 to TRBJ1-1, with D unresolved. The CDR3 covers 13 residues. V dropped 8 bases and J dropped 3 bases, with 13 bases sitting between them. The V gene's germline CDR1 is MNHEY and CDR2 SVGAGI. The CDR3 nucleotides read TGTGCCAGCCGGTGGTTCCGGGACACTGAAGCTTTCTTT. Protein: CASRWFRDTEAFF.

To note about this clone: Other DNA variants within this sample encode the same CDR3. The rearrangement joins TRBV7-9 to TRBJ1-1, with D uncertain. Germline V gene sequence: CDR1 SEHNR, CDR2 FQNEAQ (reference sequence). The CDR3 totals 11 residues. Trimming removed 2 bases from V and 7 bases from J, with 5 bases in between. As DNA, the CDR3 is TGTGCCAGCAGCTTAACTGGTGAAGCTTTCTTT. Protein: CASSLTGEAFF.

This clone has a single count. The CDR3 protein is CASSPELTSGSYEQYF. The CDR3 bases are TGTGCCAGCAGCCCCGAACTGACTAGCGGATCCTACGAGCAGTACTTC. The chain links TRBV4-2 to TRBJ2-7; 9 nucleotides agree with TRBD2. The CDR3 sequence is 16 residues long. With V trimmed by 4 bases and J by 1 base, 8 bases remained unmatched. Per the germline V gene, CDR1 is LGHNA and CDR2 is YNFKEQ.

V usage is TRBV5-1 and J usage is TRBJ2-3, with TRBD1 identical over 7 bases. The CDR3 runs 21 residues. Losses at the gene ends were 0 bases for V and 2 bases for J; bases not matched to a gene: 21. The germline V gene encodes CDR1 SGHRS and CDR2 YFSETQ. CDR3 residues: CASSLGNRGWRTQLSTDTQYF. CDR3 nucleotide sequence: TGCGCCAGCAGCTTGGGTAACAGGGGATGGAGGACCCAGCTATCCACAGATACGCAGTATTTT. The complete variable domain, with remaining parts taken from reference TRBV5-1 and TRBJ2-3, reads KAGVTQTPRYLIKTRGQQVTLSCSPISGHRSVSWYQQTPGQGLQFLFEYFSETQRNKGNFPGRFSGRQFSNSRSEMNVSTLELGDSALYLCASSLGNRGWRTQLSTDTQYFGPGTRLTVL.

Comment on this clone: Distinct nucleotide sequences in the sample also encode this CDR3. This sequence joins TRBV7-2 and TRBJ2-1; the D is unclear. With 4 bases removed from V and 10 bases from J, the gap between germline ends came to 8 bases. CDR1 SGHTA and CDR2 FQGNSA come from the germline V gene. The CDR3 runs to 11 residues. The CDR3 DNA sequence: TGTGCCAGCAGCTCGACTCCCGAGCAGTTCTTC. Translated, it gives CASSSTPEQFF.

The chain carries TRBV6-5 and TRBJ1-1; D gene unclear. The CDR3 sequence is 16 residues long. The V and J ends lost 2 bases and 2 bases respectively, with 15 bases between them. Germline values: CDR1 MNHEY, CDR2 SVGAGI. The CDR3 loop is CASSYEGSKGNTEAFF. The CDR3 nucleotides read TGTGCCAGCAGTTACGAGGGATCAAAGGGCAACACTGAAGCTTTCTTT.

The chain uses TRBV7-2 and TRBJ1-2, with D possibly TRBD1 on 5 matching bases. This CDR3 has 13 amino acids. Germline V lookup: CDR1 SGHTA, CDR2 FQGNSA. Trimming shortened V by 5 bases and J by 8 bases, and 15 bases separated the two germline ends. CDR3 loop: CASSLVTSGGYTF. The CDR3 nucleotides are TGTGCCAGCAGCCTCGTGACCTCAGGGGGCTACACCTTC.

The chain has TRBV4-3 and TRBJ1-5; tentatively, D is TRBD1 (5 bases). In germline, CDR1 is LGHNA, CDR2 YSLEER. V lost 0 bases, J lost 4 bases, and 25 bases lay in between. This CDR3 has 20 amino acids. The CDR3 region has the DNA TGCGCCAGCAGCCAAGAGTATTCCGGAGCTTTCAGGGCAGTAAATCAGCCCCAGCATTTT. Translating gives CASSQEYSGAFRAVNQPQHF.

Concerning this clone: A junction end diverges from the germline sequence, so it may reflect a read error. The gene calls are TRBV6-5 and TRBJ2-4, with 8 positions matching TRBD2. In germline, CDR1 is MNHEY, CDR2 SVGAGI. This CDR3 comprises 14 residues. CDR3 in amino acids: CASSRGGEGNSQYF. As DNA, the CDR3 is TGTGCCAGCAGTCGGGGGGGCGAGGGAAACAGTCAGTACTTC.

V and J are TRBV5-6 and TRBJ2-7; D gene unclear. Looked up from germline, CDR1 is SGHDT and CDR2 is YYEEEE. CDR3 length: 13 residues. V gave up 0 bases and J gave up 1 base, with 5 bases separating them. CDR3 DNA sequence: TGTGCCAGCAGCTTGGGGCAGTCCTACGAGCAGTACTTC. Encoded protein: CASSLGQSYEQYF.

The gene calls are TRBV19 and TRBJ2-2; weak D call: TRBD1 (6 bases). CDR3 length: 15 residues. Germline CDR1 reads LNHDA; CDR2 reads SQIVND (reference sequence). The V end was cut by 4 bases, the J end by 2 bases, with 11 bases between. Here the CDR3 DNA reads TGTGCCAGTAGTACTAGGACAGTCAACACCGGGGAGCTGTTTTTT. Translation gives CASSTRTVNTGELFF.

The chain employs TRBV28 and TRBJ2-7; 9 bases map to TRBD2. V lost 6 bases, J lost 3 bases, and 6 bases stayed unmatched. The CDR3 runs to 14 residues. The V gene's germline CDR1 is MDHEN and CDR2 SYDVKM. The CDR3 sequence is CASSLSGRDYEQYF. Written as DNA, the CDR3 is TGTGCCAGCAGCCTTAGCGGGAGAGACTACGAGCAGTACTTC.

This clone was counted once. The J gene is TRBJ2-7, the V gene TRBV7-2; 10 bases align to TRBD2. With V trimmed by 0 bases and J by 3 bases, 5 bases remained unmatched. Germline CDR1 SGHTA, CDR2 FQGNSA. The CDR3 loop spans 16 amino acids. CDR3 in DNA: TGTGCCAGCAGCTTAGCGACCGGGACTAGCGTCTACGAGCAGTACTTC. The encoded protein is CASSLATGTSVYEQYF.

The chain joins TRBV10-3 to TRBJ2-5; no firm D call. Trimming removed 3 bases from V and 2 bases from J, with 10 bases in between. Germline V gives CDR1 ENHRY, CDR2 SYGVKD. This CDR3 region has 14 residues. CDR3 DNA: TGTGCCATCAGTGACATGAACCAGCAAGAGACCCAGTACTTC. Its translation is CAISDMNQQETQYF.

This clone has just one count. V gene TRBV15 combines with J gene TRBJ2-1; 7 bases agree with TRBD2. Germline values: CDR1 LNHNV, CDR2 YYDKDF (reference sequence). The CDR3 totals 14 residues. The trim removed 3 bases at V and 6 bases at J, leaving 5 bases unmatched. Here the CDR3 reads CATSSLAATNEQFF. CDR3 DNA sequence: TGTGCCACCAGCAGTCTAGCGGCAACCAATGAGCAGTTCTTC.